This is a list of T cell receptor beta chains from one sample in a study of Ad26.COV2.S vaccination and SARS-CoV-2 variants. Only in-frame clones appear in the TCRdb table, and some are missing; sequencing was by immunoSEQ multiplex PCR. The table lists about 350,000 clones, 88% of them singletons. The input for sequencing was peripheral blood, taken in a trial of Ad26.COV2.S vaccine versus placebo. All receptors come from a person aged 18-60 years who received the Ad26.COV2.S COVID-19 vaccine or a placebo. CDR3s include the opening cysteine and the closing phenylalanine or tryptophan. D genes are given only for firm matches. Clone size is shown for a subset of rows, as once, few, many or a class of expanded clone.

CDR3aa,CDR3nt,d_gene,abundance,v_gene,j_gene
CASSLAAGQTHF,TGTGCCAGCAGCTTGGCAGCTGGACAGACTCACTTC,-,-,TRBV5-6,TRBJ2-7
CASSLGEDGNQPQHF,TGTGCCAGCAGCTTAGGAGAGGATGGCAATCAGCCCCAGCATTTT,-,-,TRBV7-2,TRBJ1-5
CAWRAGVIGTQYF,TGTGCCTGGAGAGCAGGGGTGATTGGTACGCAGTATTTT,-,-,TRBV30,TRBJ2-3
CASSLLGGAEQFF,TGTGCCAGCAGCTTATTAGGAGGGGCTGAGCAGTTCTTC,-,-,TRBV7-9,TRBJ2-1
CASSQLAGGQNTQYF,TGTGCCAGCAGCCAACTAGCGGGAGGGCAAAATACGCAGTATTTT,TRBD2,-,TRBV4-2,TRBJ2-3
CASSLAVGQTSYEQYF,TGTGCCAGCAGCTTAGCTGTTGGGCAGACCTCCTACGAGCAGTACTTC,-,-,TRBV11-3,TRBJ2-7
CAWSFGGAVNTEAFF,TGTGCCTGGAGCTTTGGGGGGGCAGTGAACACTGAAGCTTTCTTT,-,-,TRBV30,TRBJ1-1
CSVGGQETQYF,TGCAGCGTTGGGGGCCAAGAGACCCAGTACTTC,-,-,TRBV29-1,TRBJ2-5
CATSDPIAGAGSEQFF,TGTGCCACCAGTGACCCAATAGCGGGAGCGGGGAGTGAGCAGTTCTTC,TRBD2,-,TRBV24-1,TRBJ2-1
CASSEALGGQARLFGGYTF,TGTGCCAGCAGTGAAGCACTGGGTGGGCAGGCCCGACTTTTCGGTGGCTACACCTTC,-,-,TRBV2,TRBJ1-2
CASSASGTGLETQYF,TGTGCCAGCAGCGCATCCGGGACAGGGTTGGAGACCCAGTACTTC,TRBD1,-,TRBV5-4,TRBJ2-5
CASSHARQGYNEQFF,TGTGCCAGCAGCCATGCCCGACAGGGCTACAATGAGCAGTTCTTC,TRBD1,-,TRBV11-1,TRBJ2-1
CASSLDQSTGQGNHEQYF,TGTGCCAGCAGCTTAGATCAATCTACCGGACAGGGTAACCACGAGCAGTACTTC,TRBD1,-,TRBV11-3,TRBJ2-7
CAWSTRIGSSGANVLTF,TGTGCCTGGAGTACTAGAATAGGTTCGTCTGGGGCCAACGTCCTGACTTTC,-,-,TRBV30,TRBJ2-6
CASSIKRETYEQYF,TGTGCCAGTAGTATCAAGCGGGAGACCTACGAGCAGTACTTC,TRBD2,-,TRBV19,TRBJ2-7
CASSQQGVGEKLFF,TGCGCCAGCAGCCAACAGGGGGTTGGAGAAAAACTGTTTTTT,TRBD1,-,TRBV4-1,TRBJ1-4
CASRSGGSTDTQYF,TGTGCCAGCAGATCAGGGGGGAGCACAGATACGCAGTATTTT,-,-,TRBV19,TRBJ2-3
CASSRRGVMWETQYF,TGTGCCAGCAGTCGACGGGGGGTTATGTGGGAGACCCAGTACTTC,TRBD2,-,TRBV6-2/TRBV6-3,TRBJ2-5
CAISRPGGREADNEQFF,TGTGCCATCAGTCGACCCGGAGGGAGGGAGGCAGACAATGAGCAGTTCTTC,TRBD2,-,TRBV10-3,TRBJ2-1
CASSLAPVAGNEQFF,TGTGCCAGCAGCTTAGCCCCCGTTGCTGGCAATGAGCAGTTCTTC,-,-,TRBV7-8,TRBJ2-1
CSGGMNTEAFF,TGCAGCGGCGGGATGAACACTGAAGCTTTCTTT,-,-,TRBV29-1,TRBJ1-1
CASSQDPRAGASYNEQFF,TGCGCCAGCAGCCAAGATCCCAGGGCGGGGGCGTCCTACAATGAGCAGTTCTTC,-,-,TRBV4-3,TRBJ2-1
CASSDGAGSNSPLHF,TGTGCCAGCAGTGACGGGGCAGGGAGCAATTCACCCCTCCACTTT,-,-,TRBV6-4,TRBJ1-6
CATSSTTVAYEQYF,TGTGCCACCAGCAGCACGACGGTGGCCTACGAGCAGTACTTC,-,-,TRBV15,TRBJ2-7
CASSPSSGTATNEKLFF,TGTGCCAGCAGCCCCTCCTCCGGGACAGCAACTAATGAAAAACTGTTTTTT,TRBD1,-,TRBV3-1/TRBV3-2,TRBJ1-4
CASSFLPGLEYTGELFF,TGTGCCAGCAGCTTCCTACCGGGACTAGAGTACACCGGGGAGCTGTTTTTT,TRBD2,-,TRBV7-3,TRBJ2-2
CASSWGQDTEAFF,TGCGCCAGCAGCTGGGGACAGGACACTGAAGCTTTCTTT,TRBD1,-,TRBV5-1,TRBJ1-1
CASSLRQGSVNTEAFF,TGTGCCAGCAGCCTTAGACAGGGGAGTGTGAACACTGAAGCTTTCTTT,TRBD1,-,TRBV6-6,TRBJ1-1
CASAGGLMSVTDTQYF,TGTGCCAGCGCGGGGGGGCTGATGAGTGTAACAGATACGCAGTATTTT,TRBD2,once,TRBV5-8,TRBJ2-3
CASTLGPGYEQYF,TGTGCCAGCACCCTTGGCCCAGGCTACGAGCAGTACTTC,-,-,TRBV28,TRBJ2-7
CASSLVPVSLTYNSPLHF,TGTGCCAGCAGCTTGGTTCCAGTATCGTTAACCTATAATTCACCCCTCCACTTT,-,-,TRBV5-5,TRBJ1-6
CARRTDTGELFF,TGTGCCAGAAGGACGGACACCGGGGAGCTGTTTTTT,-,few,TRBV2,TRBJ2-2
CASSPRIGETQYF,TGTGCCAGCAGCCCGCGGATAGGAGAGACCCAGTACTTC,-,-,TRBV5-6,TRBJ2-5
CASSSRDRTYGYTF,TGTGCCAGCAGTTCCCGGGACAGGACCTATGGCTACACCTTC,TRBD1,few,TRBV6-2/TRBV6-3,TRBJ1-2
CASSPADTIEAFF,TGTGCCAGCTCACCAGCCGACACAATTGAAGCTTTCTTT,-,-,TRBV18,TRBJ1-1
CSASEGTGGYEQYF,TGCAGTGCTAGTGAGGGGACAGGGGGCTACGAGCAGTACTTC,TRBD1,-,TRBV20-1,TRBJ2-7
CASAPGQGFEQYF,TGTGCTAGTGCCCCGGGACAGGGCTTCGAGCAGTACTTC,TRBD1,-,TRBV12-5,TRBJ2-7
CASSLGIREDGANVLTF,TGTGCCAGCAGCTTAGGTATCCGGGAAGATGGGGCCAACGTCCTGACTTTC,-,-,TRBV7-3,TRBJ2-6
CASTFSDRASGELFF,TGTGCCAGCACCTTTTCTGACAGGGCGAGCGGGGAGCTGTTTTTT,TRBD1,-,TRBV6-5,TRBJ2-2
CSASQENQPQHF,TGCAGTGCTAGTCAAGAAAATCAGCCCCAGCATTTT,-,few,TRBV20-1,TRBJ1-5
CASSPAGQGENSPLHF,TGTGCCAGCAGCCCAGCGGGACAGGGAGAAAATTCACCCCTCCACTTT,TRBD1,once,TRBV14,TRBJ1-6
CASSFHGTSGTDTQYF,TGCGCCAGCAGCTTCCACGGGACTAGTGGTACAGATACGCAGTATTTT,TRBD2,-,TRBV5-1,TRBJ2-3
CSVEPTSGTEQFF,TGCAGCGTTGAACCGACTAGCGGCACTGAGCAGTTCTTC,TRBD2,once,TRBV29-1,TRBJ2-1
CASSSQPESPLHF,TGTGCCAGCAGCTCGCAGCCGGAGTCACCCCTCCACTTT,-,-,TRBV7-3,TRBJ1-6
CASMGDYTEAFF,TGTGCCAGCATGGGGGACTACACTGAAGCTTTCTTT,-,-,TRBV12-3/TRBV12-4,TRBJ1-1
CASSSTGFEQFF,TGTGCCAGCAGTTCTACAGGGTTTGAGCAGTTCTTC,-,-,TRBV28,TRBJ2-1
CASSLVIGQSGGYYNSPLHF,TGTGCCAGCAGCTTAGTCATAGGGCAGTCCGGAGGCTACTATAATTCACCCCTCCACTTT,-,-,TRBV11-3,TRBJ1-6
CASSMGGGVETQYF,TGTGCCAGTAGTATGGGCGGGGGGGTAGAGACCCAGTACTTC,TRBD2,few,TRBV19,TRBJ2-5
CASSSWGTYTDTQYF,TGTGCCAGCAGCTCCTGGGGGACTTACACAGATACGCAGTATTTT,-,-,TRBV5-4,TRBJ2-3
CASSPLSRTGRSSYNEQFF,TGTGCCAGCAGCCCCCTTTCCCGGACAGGTCGGAGCTCCTACAATGAGCAGTTCTTC,TRBD1,-,TRBV14,TRBJ2-1
CASSPRDRDEKLFF,TGTGCCAGCAGTCCCCGGGACAGGGATGAAAAACTGTTTTTT,TRBD1,-,TRBV6-5,TRBJ1-4
CASSPGNTIYF,TGTGCCAGTAGTCCTGGAAACACCATATATTTT,-,-,TRBV19,TRBJ1-3
CASWAQGSNYGYTF,TGTGCCAGCTGGGCGCAGGGAAGTAACTATGGCTACACCTTC,-,-,TRBV28,TRBJ1-2
CASSLGAGGAVGYGYTF,TGTGCCAGCAGCTTAGGAGCAGGGGGCGCGGTTGGCTATGGCTACACCTTC,TRBD1,-,TRBV7-9,TRBJ1-2
CASSQDQGRGSYNEQFF,TGCGCCAGCAGCCAAGATCAGGGCAGGGGGTCCTACAATGAGCAGTTCTTC,TRBD1,-,TRBV4-1,TRBJ2-1
CASSPTGRDNSPLHF,TGTGCCAGCAGCCCCACGGGACGGGATAATTCACCCCTCCACTTT,-,few,TRBV28,TRBJ1-6
CASSLSQGIYTF,TGTGCCAGCAGTTTATCGCAGGGCATCTACACCTTC,-,-,TRBV12-3/TRBV12-4,TRBJ1-2